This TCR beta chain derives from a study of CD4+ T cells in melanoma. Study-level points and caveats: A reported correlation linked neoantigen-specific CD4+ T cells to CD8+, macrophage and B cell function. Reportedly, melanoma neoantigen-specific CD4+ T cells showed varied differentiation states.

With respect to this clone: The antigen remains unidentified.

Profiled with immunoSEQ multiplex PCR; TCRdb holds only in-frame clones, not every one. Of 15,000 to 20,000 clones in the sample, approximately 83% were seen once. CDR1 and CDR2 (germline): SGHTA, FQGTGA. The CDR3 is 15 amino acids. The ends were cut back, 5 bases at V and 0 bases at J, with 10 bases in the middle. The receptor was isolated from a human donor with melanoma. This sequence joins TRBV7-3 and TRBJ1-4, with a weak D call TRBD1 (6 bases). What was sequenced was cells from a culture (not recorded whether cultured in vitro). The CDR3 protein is CASSEQGTTNEKLFF. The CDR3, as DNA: TGTGCCAGCAGCGAACAGGGTACAACTAATGAAAAACTGTTTTTT.